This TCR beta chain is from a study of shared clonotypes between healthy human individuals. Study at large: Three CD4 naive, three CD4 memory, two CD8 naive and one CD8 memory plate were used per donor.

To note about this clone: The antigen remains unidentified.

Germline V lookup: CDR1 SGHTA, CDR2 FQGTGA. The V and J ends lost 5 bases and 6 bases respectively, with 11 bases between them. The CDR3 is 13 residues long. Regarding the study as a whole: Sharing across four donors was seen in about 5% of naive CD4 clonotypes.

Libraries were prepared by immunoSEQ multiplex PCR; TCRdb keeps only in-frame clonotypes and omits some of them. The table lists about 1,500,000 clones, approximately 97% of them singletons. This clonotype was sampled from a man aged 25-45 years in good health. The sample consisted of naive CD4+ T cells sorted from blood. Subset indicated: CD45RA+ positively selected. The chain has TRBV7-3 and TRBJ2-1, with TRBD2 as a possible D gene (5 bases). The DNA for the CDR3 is TGTGCCAGCAGCGTGGACTGGACCAATGAGCAGTTCTTC. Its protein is CASSVDWTNEQFF.